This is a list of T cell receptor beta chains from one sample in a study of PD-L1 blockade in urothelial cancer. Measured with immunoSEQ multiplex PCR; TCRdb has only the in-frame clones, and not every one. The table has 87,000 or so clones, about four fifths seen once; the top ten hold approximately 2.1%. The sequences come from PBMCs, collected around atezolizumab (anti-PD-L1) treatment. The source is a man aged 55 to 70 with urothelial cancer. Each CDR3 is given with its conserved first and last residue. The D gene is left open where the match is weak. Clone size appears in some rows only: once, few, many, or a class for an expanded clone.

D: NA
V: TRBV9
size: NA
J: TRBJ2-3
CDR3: CASSVAGLASDTQYF
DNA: TGTGCCAGCAGCGTAGCCGGTCTAGCCTCAGATACGCAGTATTTT

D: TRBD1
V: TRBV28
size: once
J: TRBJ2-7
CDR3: CASSSGQTYEQYF
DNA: TGTGCCAGCAGTTCGGGACAGACCTACGAGCAGTACTTC

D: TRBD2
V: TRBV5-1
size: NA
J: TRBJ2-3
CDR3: CASSSRLGGRTDTQYF
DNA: TGCGCCAGCAGCTCTAGACTGGGCGGGAGAACAGATACGCAGTATTTT

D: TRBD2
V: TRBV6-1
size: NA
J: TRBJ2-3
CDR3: CASRARAGGTDTQYF
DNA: TGTGCCAGCAGGGCCCGGGCGGGAGGCACAGATACGCAGTATTTT

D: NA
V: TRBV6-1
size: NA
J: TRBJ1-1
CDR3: CASSDRQGFAEAFF
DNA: TGTGCCAGCAGTGATCGGCAGGGTTTCGCTGAAGCTTTCTTT

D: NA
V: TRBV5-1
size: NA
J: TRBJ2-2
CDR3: CASSPNSGAGELFF
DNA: TGCGCCAGCAGCCCAAACTCAGGGGCCGGGGAGCTGTTTTTT

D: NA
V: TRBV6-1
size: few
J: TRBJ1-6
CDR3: CASSDLGGERSPLHF
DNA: TGTGCCAGCAGTGACCTGGGGGGGGAGAGGTCACCCCTCCACTTT

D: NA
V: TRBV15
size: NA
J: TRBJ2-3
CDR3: CATSTSDTQYF
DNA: TGTGCCACCAGCACCTCAGATACGCAGTATTTT

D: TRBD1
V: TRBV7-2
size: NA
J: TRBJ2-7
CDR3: CASSLGQGAQRSEQYF
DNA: TGTGCCAGCAGCTTAGGTCAGGGGGCGCAACGGAGCGAGCAGTACTTC

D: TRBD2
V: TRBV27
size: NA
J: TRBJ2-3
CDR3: CASSFGTSGTDTQYF
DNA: TGTGCCAGCAGCTTCGGGACTAGCGGCACAGATACGCAGTATTTT

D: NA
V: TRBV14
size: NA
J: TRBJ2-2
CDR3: CASSQVGGIPSNTGELFF
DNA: TGTGCCAGCAGCCAAGTAGGAGGGATACCGTCGAACACCGGGGAGCTGTTTTTT

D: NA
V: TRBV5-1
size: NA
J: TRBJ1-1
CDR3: CASSLGYGGYTEAFF
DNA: TGCGCCAGCAGCTTGGGGTACGGGGGGTACACTGAAGCTTTCTTT

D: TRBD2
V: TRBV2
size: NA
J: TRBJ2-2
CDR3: CASTQRERRELFF
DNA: TGTGCCAGCACCCAGCGGGAGCGGCGGGAGCTGTTTTTT

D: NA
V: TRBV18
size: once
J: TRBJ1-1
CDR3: CASSAREGKTEAFF
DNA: TGTGCCAGCTCTGCCAGGGAGGGAAAGACTGAAGCTTTCTTT

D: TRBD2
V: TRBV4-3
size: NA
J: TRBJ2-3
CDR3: CASSLGTSTTDTQYF
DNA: TGCGCCAGCAGCCTTGGGACTAGCACTACAGATACGCAGTATTTT

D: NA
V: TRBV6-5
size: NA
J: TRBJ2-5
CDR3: CASSYPDNQETQYF
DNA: TGTGCCAGCAGTTACCCAGATAATCAAGAGACCCAGTACTTC

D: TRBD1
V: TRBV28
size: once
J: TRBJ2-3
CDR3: CASSVSDRESTDTQYF
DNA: TGTGCCAGCAGCGTCAGTGACAGGGAAAGCACAGATACGCAGTATTTT

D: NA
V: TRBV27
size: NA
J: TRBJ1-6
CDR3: CASSRRQDNSPLHF
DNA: TGTGCCAGCAGTCGGCGACAAGATAATTCACCCCTCCACTTT

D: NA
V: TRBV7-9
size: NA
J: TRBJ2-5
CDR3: CASSPAGRTAGETQYF
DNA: TGTGCCAGCAGCCCGGCGGGCCGCACAGCCGGGGAGACCCAGTACTTC

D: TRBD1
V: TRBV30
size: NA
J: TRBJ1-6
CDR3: CAWSVQGSLHSPLHF
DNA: TGTGCCTGGAGTGTACAGGGGTCATTGCATTCACCCCTCCACTTT

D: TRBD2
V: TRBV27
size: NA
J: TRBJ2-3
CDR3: CASSQGLKLAGADTQYF
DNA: TGTGCCAGCAGCCAAGGGTTGAAACTAGCGGGAGCAGATACGCAGTATTTT